This T cell receptor (beta chain) was retrieved from a study of blood T cell repertoires in COVID-19. About the study: Samples representing acute and convalescent COVID-19 were sourced from the United States, Italy and Spain. From T cells, B-cell-depleted T cells, or PBMCs came the material, which was cDNA or gDNA.

As originally analysed: Nucleated cell number was recorded as an estimate derived from reference gene primer amplification. Method: immunoSEQ multiplex PCR; TCRdb's copy keeps in-frame clones and lacks some. The V and J calls and clone size come from that table; D and trimming were worked out from the DNA. Of 200,000 to 250,000 clones listed, 86% are singletons. A single count supports this clone. This CDR3 is 15 amino acids long. Germline loops: CDR1 SGDLS, CDR2 YYNGEE. V lost 4 bases to trimming and J lost 7 bases; unmatched junction nucleotides: 13. V gene TRBV9 combines with J gene TRBJ2-5, with 7 bases aligning to TRBD2. The sequence was obtained from a man at least 80 years old with acute or convalescent COVID-19. Sequenced material: peripheral blood. The CDR3 protein is CASSPHPSGGGTQYF. CDR3 in DNA: TGTGCCAGCAGCCCTCACCCGTCGGGGGGAGGGACCCAGTACTTC.